This is a list of T cell receptor beta chains from one sample in a study of blood T cells in healthy people across ages. MiXCR, applied by TCRdb to the 5' RACE reads, yields one record per CDR3 protein. The sample shows approximately 2,000,000 distinct CDR3 sequences, 39% of them seen only once. The sample was blood. The receptors originated from a human donor in good health. The CDR3 runs from the conserved cysteine through the conserved F or W. Each record gives: clone size, J gene, D gene, V gene, CDR3 length, CDR3 DNA, CDR3 protein. A D gene is named only where the DNA matches it firmly. Size is stated for part of the rows, as once, few or many counts, or as a class when the clone is expanded.

>few|TRBJ1-1|.|TRBV28|13
TGTGCCAGCAGTTTACTGCAGATAGGAGAGGCTTTCTTT
CASSLLQIGEAFF
>many|TRBJ2-6|.|TRBV4-3|16
TGCGCCAGCAGCTTGGGACGGCACTCTGGGGCCAACGTCCTGACTTTC
CASSLGRHSGANVLTF
>.|TRBJ1-6|.|TRBV6-2/TRBV6-3|16
TGTGCCAGCAGTTACACCGAGGACCCACCTAATTTGGCCCTCCACTTT
CASSYTEDPPNLALHF
>.|TRBJ2-7|TRBD1|TRBV24-1|14
TGTGCCACCAGGGACCCCGGACAGGCAAACGAGCAGTACTTC
CATRDPGQANEQYF
>.|TRBJ2-5|.|TRBV7-2|14
TGTGCCAGCAGTTCAGAGATAAACCAAGAGACCCAGTACTTC
CASSSEINQETQYF
>.|TRBJ2-7|TRBD2|TRBV2|15
TGTGCCAGCTCTCGGGAGGGGGGGGGCCTCTACGAGCAGTACTTC
CASSREGGGLYEQYF
>.|TRBJ2-5|.|TRBV5-1|16
TGCGCCAGCAGCTTGATTCGAAGACAGGTTCAAGAGACCCAGTACTTC
CASSLIRRQVQETQYF
>.|TRBJ1-2|.|TRBV7-9|14
TGTGCCAGCAGGTCAGAAGGCGTCGACTATGGCTACACCTTC
CASRSEGVDYGYTF
>.|TRBJ2-1|TRBD2|TRBV20-1|12
TGCAGTGTGGCTAGCGGGGGGCCGGAGGAGTTCTTC
CSVASGGPEEFF
>.|TRBJ2-2|.|TRBV5-1|15
TGCGCCAGCAGCGAAAGGGCTCATACCCCCGGGGAGCTGTTTTTT
CASSERAHTPGELFF
>.|TRBJ1-1|.|TRBV12-3/TRBV12-4|12
TGTGCCAGCAGTTTAGTACAACTTGAAGCTTTCTTT
CASSLVQLEAFF
>many|TRBJ2-5|.|TRBV29-1|14
TGCAGCGTTGAAGATACGGAGTACCAAGAGACCCAGTACTTC
CSVEDTEYQETQYF
>few|TRBJ2-5|.|TRBV12-3/TRBV12-4|15
TGTGCCAGCAGTCCTCGTGGGGGGGGCAGGGAGACCCAGTACTTC
CASSPRGGGRETQYF
>.|TRBJ2-6|TRBD1|TRBV19|15
TGTGCCAGTCGTACAACAGGGGCTGGGGCCAACGTCCTGACTTTC
CASRTTGAGANVLTF